Shown below are 26 T cell receptor beta chains from a single sample sequenced in a study of T cell clones after liver transplantation. Clones were sequenced by immunoSEQ multiplex PCR, and TCRdb holds only the in-frame ones, with some missing. The profile shows 75,000 to 95,000 clones, around 84% of them singletons. Sequencing was performed on CD4+ T cells from blood, taken 48 to 50 months after liver transplant. The source is a human patient who received a liver transplant. The graft donor may have contributed some T cells.

This clone was detected once. This sequence joins TRBV6-1 and TRBJ2-7, with no clear D. This CDR3 comprises 13 residues. Trimming shortened V by 6 bases and J by 6 bases, and 15 bases separated the two germline ends. Per the germline V gene, CDR1 is MNHNS and CDR2 is SASEGT. The CDR3 nucleotides are TGTGCCAGCAGCCGATTCTTGGGTGGCGAGCAGTACTTC. The encoded protein is CASSRFLGGEQYF.

The chain uses TRBV5-4 and TRBJ2-3, with TRBD2 matching over 8 bases. The germline CDR1 and CDR2 sequences are SGHNT and YYREEE (reference sequence). The V and J ends lost 3 bases and 8 bases, in that order; junction bases with no gene match: 5. The CDR3 spans 13 residues. CDR3 loop: CASSWGLEATQYF. DNA of the CDR3: TGTGCCAGCAGCTGGGGACTAGAGGCTACGCAGTATTTT.

The chain has TRBV7-2 and TRBJ1-4; D is unresolved. Trimming took off 6 bases at V and 4 bases at J, with 3 bases between the two ends. The CDR3 length is 11 residues. CDR1 is SGHTA and CDR2 is FQGNSA in the germline V gene. The CDR3 loop is CASSNNEKLFF. Written as DNA, the CDR3 is TGTGCCAGCAGTAATAATGAAAAACTGTTTTTT. The whole variable domain, remainder taken from reference TRBV7-2 and TRBJ1-4, is GAGVSQSPSNKVTEKGKDVELRCDPISGHTALYWYRQSLGQGLEFLIYFQGNSAPDKSGLPSDRFSAERTGGSVSTLTIQRTQQEDSAVYLCASSNNEKLFFGSGTQLSVL.

The sample holds one count of this clone. A junction end diverges from the germline sequence, so it may reflect a read error. The chain couples TRBV4-2 to TRBJ1-2, with a possible D match to TRBD1 (5 bases). Germline-derived CDR1 and CDR2 are LGHNA and YNFKEQ. The CDR3 has 17 amino acids. CDR3 region: CASSKEPPAGRLVGYTF. Written as DNA, the CDR3 is TGTGCCAGCAGCAAAGAACCCCCTGCAGGGCGGTTGGTTGGCTACACCTTC.

The chain employs TRBV5-4 and TRBJ2-5; 10 nucleotides align to TRBD1. This CDR3 region has 15 residues. Germline-derived CDR1 and CDR2 are SGHNT and YYREEE (reference sequence). V lost 4 bases and J lost 2; bases outside the gene matches: 5. The CDR3 reads CASSRQGQGQETQYF. The DNA of the CDR3 is TGTGCCAGCAGCAGGCAGGGACAGGGGCAAGAGACCCAGTACTTC.

The V call is TRBV28, the J call TRBJ1-5, with 7 bases aligning to TRBD1. The CDR3 is made up of 13 amino acids. CDR1 is MDHEN, CDR2 SYDVKM, per germline. J gave up 7 bases and V 8 bases, and 8 bases lay outside the gene matches. As DNA, the CDR3 is TGTGCCAGCCATAATGACAGGGACCAGCCCCAGCATTTT. This gives the protein CASHNDRDQPQHF.

The chain recombines TRBV11-2 with TRBJ2-5; TRBD2 is a possible D gene (5 bases). The CDR3 extends over 15 amino acids. CDR1 is SGHAT, CDR2 FQNNGV, per germline. V was clipped by 2 bases and J by 0 bases, with 10 bases between them. CDR3 sequence reads: CASSLSPGYQETQYF. CDR3 nucleotide sequence: TGTGCCAGCAGCTTAAGTCCGGGGTACCAAGAGACCCAGTACTTC.

The V and J genes are TRBV7-2 and TRBJ1-5, with D possibly TRBD1 on 5 matching bases. The CDR3 spans 13 residues. The germline CDR1 and CDR2 sequences are SGHTA and FQGNSA. V lost 6 bases and J 7 bases, leaving 13 bases between the germline ends. Written as DNA, the CDR3 is TGTGCCAGCAGTCAAATGGGGGACCAGCCCCAGCATTTT. It codes for CASSQMGDQPQHF.

V gene TRBV10-3 combines with J gene TRBJ1-3; D is unclear. The CDR3 has 14 residues. V was trimmed by 4 bases and J by 2 bases, leaving 9 bases between them. Germline V CDR1 and CDR2: ENHRY, SYGVKD. CDR3 nucleotides: TGTGCCATCAGTGGGAACTGGGCTGGAAACACCATATATTTT. It encodes CAISGNWAGNTIYF.

The V call is TRBV6-5, the J call TRBJ2-1; 7 bases are a match to TRBD2. This CDR3 is built from 14 residues. Germline assignment: CDR1 MNHEY and CDR2 SVGAGI. V lost 10 bases and J lost 3; bases outside the gene matches: 9. The CDR3 DNA is TGTGCCACCGGGGCTAGCGGTCTCTACAATGAGCAGTTCTTC. Its translation is CATGASGLYNEQFF.

This chain connects TRBV18 to TRBJ2-7; perhaps TRBD2 as D (6 bases). CDR3 length: 14 amino acids. With 4 bases removed from V and 7 bases from J, the gap between germline ends came to 17 bases. CDR1 and CDR2 from the germline V gene are KGHSH and LQKENI. The CDR3: CASSRAGTAGEQYF. As DNA, the CDR3 is TGTGCCAGCTCACGGGCGGGCACGGCGGGGGAGCAGTACTTC.

The CDR3 loop is CSVGSRNQPQHF. Written as DNA, the CDR3 is TGCAGCGTTGGATCGCGCAATCAGCCCCAGCATTTT. This chain uses TRBV29-1 with TRBJ1-5; D remains ambiguous. Trimming took 4 bases from V and 2 from J, leaving 6 bases between them. The germline CDR1 and CDR2 sequences are SQVTM and ANQGSEA. The CDR3 consists of 12 residues.

The chain uses TRBV4-3 and TRBJ2-1; the D is unclear. The CDR3 has 16 amino acids. Germline V gives CDR1 LGHNA, CDR2 YSLEER. V was pared by 5 bases and J by 0 bases, with 14 bases between. The CDR3 here is CASSSAIISSYNEQFF. The CDR3 nucleotides are TGCGCCAGCAGCTCAGCGATCATTAGCTCCTACAATGAGCAGTTCTTC.

The J gene is TRBJ2-5, the V gene TRBV29-1; a possible D gene is TRBD2 (6 bases). V lost 4 bases to trimming and J lost 3 bases, with 12 bases between them. The CDR3 consists of 13 residues. Germline V CDR1 and CDR2: SQVTM, ANQGSEA. The CDR3 sequence is CSVGAGVKETQYF. In DNA, the CDR3 is TGCAGCGTTGGAGCGGGTGTAAAAGAGACCCAGTACTTC.

The chain couples TRBV29-1 to TRBJ2-3, with TRBD1 as a possible D gene (5 bases). This CDR3 is 14 amino acids long. The germline V gene has CDR1 SQVTM and CDR2 ANQGSEA. Trimming pared 4 bases from V and 5 bases from J, leaving 16 bases between. CDR3 sequence reads: CSVGARQIKDTQYF. The CDR3 region has the DNA TGCAGCGTTGGAGCCAGACAGATTAAAGATACGCAGTATTTT.

The rearrangement links TRBV27 to TRBJ2-3; D unresolved. CDR1 MNHEY and CDR2 SMNVEV come from the germline V gene (reference sequence). The CDR3 covers 12 residues. The V and J ends lost 5 bases and 3 bases respectively, with 6 bases between them. The CDR3 region is CASSQGTDTQYF. In DNA, the CDR3 is TGTGCCAGCAGTCAAGGGACAGATACGCAGTATTTT.

V and J are TRBV9 and TRBJ2-3, with TRBD2 as a possible D gene (6 bases). This CDR3 is 17 amino acids long. V lost 3 bases and J 0 bases, leaving 17 bases between the germline ends. Germline lookup yields CDR1 SGDLS and CDR2 YYNGEE. CDR3 protein: CASSDGPGRGSTDTQYF. The CDR3, as DNA: TGTGCCAGCAGCGATGGCCCGGGGCGGGGAAGCACAGATACGCAGTATTTT.

V is TRBV6-5 and J is TRBJ2-1; D is uncertain. V dropped 2 bases and J dropped 6 bases, with 11 bases sitting between them. This CDR3 has 14 amino acids. Germline-derived CDR1 and CDR2 are MNHEY and SVGAGI. The CDR3 reads CASSYGVLRNEQFF. Here the CDR3 DNA reads TGTGCCAGCAGTTACGGGGTTCTACGCAATGAGCAGTTCTTC.

The chain has TRBV7-6 and TRBJ2-5; the D gene is possibly TRBD2 (6 bases). V was trimmed by 2 bases and J by 5 bases, leaving 18 bases between them. The V gene's germline CDR1 is SGHVS and CDR2 FNYEAQ. The CDR3 sequence is 16 residues long. As DNA, the CDR3 is TGTGCCAGCAGCTTACAGGGCGCCGGGGGTACGGAGACCCAGTACTTC. Protein product: CASSLQGAGGTETQYF.

V and J are TRBV5-5 and TRBJ1-1; 9 bases are a match to TRBD1. The germline CDR1 and CDR2 sequences are SGHKS and YYEKEE (reference sequence). J lost 0 bases, V lost 0 bases, and 3 bases had no gene match. This CDR3 has 16 residues. Here the CDR3 DNA reads TGTGCCAGCAGCTTGGGAACAGGGGGCGTGAACACTGAAGCTTTCTTT. Residues: CASSLGTGGVNTEAFF.

The chain links TRBV4-2 to TRBJ2-7; D is unresolved. The CDR3 is made up of 13 amino acids. Germline lookup yields CDR1 LGHNA and CDR2 YNFKEQ. Trimming took 0 bases from V and 7 from J, leaving 10 bases between them. As DNA, the CDR3 is TGTGCCAGCAGCCAAGATATACGTAGGGAGCAGTACTTC. This translates into CASSQDIRREQYF.

The chain employs TRBV6-4 and TRBJ1-2; D might be TRBD1 (5 bases). V lost 4 bases, J lost 3 bases, and 18 bases lay in between. CDR1 is MRHNA and CDR2 is SNTAGT in the germline V gene. This CDR3 is 16 amino acids long. CDR3 in DNA: TGTGCCAGCAGTGCCGGACGGGGGTCTGGCGACTATGGCTACACCTTC. The encoded protein is CASSAGRGSGDYGYTF.

The J gene is TRBJ2-5, the V gene TRBV7-2; a weak D match, TRBD2 (6 bases). The V gene's germline CDR1 is SGHTA and CDR2 FQGNSA. V dropped 5 bases and J dropped 2 bases, with 15 bases sitting between them. The CDR3 covers 15 residues. The chain's CDR3 is CASSLNGGRQETQYF. DNA of the CDR3: TGTGCCAGCAGCCTTAACGGGGGTCGACAAGAGACCCAGTACTTC.

The genes are TRBV19 and TRBJ1-5; D gene ambiguous. This CDR3 comprises 16 residues. With 2 bases removed from V and 3 bases from J, the gap between germline ends came to 14 bases. Per the germline V gene, CDR1 is LNHDA and CDR2 is SQIVND (reference sequence). CDR3 sequence: CASSISGRMANQPQHF. The CDR3, as DNA: TGTGCCAGTAGTATATCCGGCAGGATGGCCAATCAGCCCCAGCATTTT.

This clone was recorded only once. The V call is TRBV20-1, the J call TRBJ1-5, with D tentatively TRBD1 (6 bases). Trimming removed 6 bases at V and 8 bases at J, with 11 bases between. The CDR3 totals 11 residues. Germline V gene lookup returns CDR1 DFQATT and CDR2 SNEGSKA (reference sequence). The CDR3 loop is CSAQRGEPQHF. CDR3 nucleotides: TGCAGTGCCCAAAGGGGGGAGCCCCAGCATTTT.

The V and J genes are TRBV18 and TRBJ2-7, with 14 bases matching TRBD2. The germline V gene encodes CDR1 KGHSH and CDR2 LQKENI. The CDR3 has 16 amino acids. The ends lost 5 bases at V and 1 base at J; junction bases unmatched: 4. For the CDR3, the DNA is TGTGCCAGCTCAACCGGGACTAGCGGGAGTTCCTACGAGCAGTACTTC. Translation: CASSTGTSGSSYEQYF.